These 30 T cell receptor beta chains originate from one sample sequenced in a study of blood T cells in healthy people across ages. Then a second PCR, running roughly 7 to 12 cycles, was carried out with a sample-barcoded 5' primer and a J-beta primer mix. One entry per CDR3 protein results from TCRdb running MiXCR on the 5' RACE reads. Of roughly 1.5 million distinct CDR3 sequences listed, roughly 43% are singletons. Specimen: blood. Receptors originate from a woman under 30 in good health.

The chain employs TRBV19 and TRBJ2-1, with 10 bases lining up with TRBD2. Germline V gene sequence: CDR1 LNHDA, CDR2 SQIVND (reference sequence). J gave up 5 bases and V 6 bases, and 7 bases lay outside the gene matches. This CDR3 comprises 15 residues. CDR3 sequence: CASRESGRAHNEQFF. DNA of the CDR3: TGTGCCAGTAGAGAGAGCGGGAGGGCCCACAATGAGCAGTTCTTC.

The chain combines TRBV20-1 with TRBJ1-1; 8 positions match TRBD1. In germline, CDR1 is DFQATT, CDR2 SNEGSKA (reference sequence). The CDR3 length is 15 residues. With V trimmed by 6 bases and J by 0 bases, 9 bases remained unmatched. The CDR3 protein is CSATHRGILNTEAFF. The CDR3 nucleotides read TGCAGTGCCACCCACAGGGGGATCCTGAACACTGAAGCTTTCTTT.

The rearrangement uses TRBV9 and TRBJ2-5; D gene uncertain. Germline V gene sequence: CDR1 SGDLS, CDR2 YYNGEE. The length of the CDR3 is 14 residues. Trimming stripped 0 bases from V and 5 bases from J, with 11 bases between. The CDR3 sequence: CASSVEASQETQYF. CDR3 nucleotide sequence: TGTGCCAGCAGCGTAGAGGCCAGTCAGGAGACCCAGTACTTC.

The CDR3: CSVGRTSGLDTQYF. In DNA, the CDR3 is TGCAGCGTTGGCAGGACTAGCGGATTAGATACGCAGTATTTT. This chain joins TRBV29-1 and TRBJ2-3, with 10 bases lining up with TRBD2. V gave up 4 bases and J gave up 5 bases; unmatched junction bases: 6. This CDR3 has 14 amino acids. Germline V CDR1 and CDR2: SQVTM, ANQGSEA.

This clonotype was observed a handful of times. The DNA of the CDR3 is TGTGCCAGCAGAAGGACTAGCGGGAGTGGATCCTACAATGAGCAGTTCTTC. This codes for CASRRTSGSGSYNEQFF. The J gene is TRBJ2-1, the V gene TRBV27; 13 nucleotides align to TRBD2. The germline CDR1 and CDR2 sequences are MNHEY and SMNVEV (reference sequence). The CDR3 runs to 17 residues. The V gene end was trimmed by 6 bases and the J gene end by 1 base; junction bases not matched to a gene: 6.

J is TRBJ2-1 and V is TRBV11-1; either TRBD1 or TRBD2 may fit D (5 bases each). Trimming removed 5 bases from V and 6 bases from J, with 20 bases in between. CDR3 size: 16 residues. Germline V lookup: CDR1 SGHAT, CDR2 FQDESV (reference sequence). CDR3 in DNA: TGTGCCAGCAGCCCCAGGGTCCGATTGGGGAGCAATGAGCAGTTCTTC. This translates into CASSPRVRLGSNEQFF. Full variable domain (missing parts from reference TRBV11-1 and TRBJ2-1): EAEVAQSPRYKITEKSQAVAFWCDPISGHATLYWYRQILGQGPELLVQFQDESVVDDSQLPKDRFSAERLKGVDSTLKIQPAELGDSAMYLCASSPRVRLGSNEQFFGPGTRLTVL.

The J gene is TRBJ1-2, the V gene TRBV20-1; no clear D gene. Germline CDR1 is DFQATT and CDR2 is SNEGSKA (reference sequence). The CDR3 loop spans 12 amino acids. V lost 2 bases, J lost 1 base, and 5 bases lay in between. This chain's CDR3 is CSARQINYGYTF. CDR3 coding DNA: TGCAGTGCTAGACAGATTAACTATGGCTACACCTTC.

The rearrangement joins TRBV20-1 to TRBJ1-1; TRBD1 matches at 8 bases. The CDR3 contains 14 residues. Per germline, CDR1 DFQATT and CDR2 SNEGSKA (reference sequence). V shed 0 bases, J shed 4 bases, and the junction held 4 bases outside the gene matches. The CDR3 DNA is TGCAGTGCTAGAGACTCAGGGGGCGGCACTGAAGCTTTCTTT. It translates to CSARDSGGGTEAFF.

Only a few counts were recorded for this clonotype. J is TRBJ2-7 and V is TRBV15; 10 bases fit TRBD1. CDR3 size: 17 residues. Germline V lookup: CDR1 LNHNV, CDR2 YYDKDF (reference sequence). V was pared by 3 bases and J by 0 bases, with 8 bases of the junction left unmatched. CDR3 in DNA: TGTGCCACCAGCAGGGTAAAGACAGGGGGCCGCTCCTACGAGCAGTACTTC. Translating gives CATSRVKTGGRSYEQYF. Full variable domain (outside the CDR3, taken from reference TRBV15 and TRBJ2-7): DAMVIQNPRYQVTQFGKPVTLSCSQTLNHNVMYWYQQKSSQAPKLLFHYYDKDFNNEADTPDNFQSRRPNTSFCFLDIRSPGLGDTAMYLCATSRVKTGGRSYEQYFGPGTRLTVT.

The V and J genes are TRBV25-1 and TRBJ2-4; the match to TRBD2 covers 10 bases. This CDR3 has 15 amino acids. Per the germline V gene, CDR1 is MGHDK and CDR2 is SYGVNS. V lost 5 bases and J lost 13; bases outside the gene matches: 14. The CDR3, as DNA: TGTGCCAGCAGTTTGAATGGAGCGGGAGGGGAGGAGCAGTACTTC. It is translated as CASSLNGAGGEEQYF.

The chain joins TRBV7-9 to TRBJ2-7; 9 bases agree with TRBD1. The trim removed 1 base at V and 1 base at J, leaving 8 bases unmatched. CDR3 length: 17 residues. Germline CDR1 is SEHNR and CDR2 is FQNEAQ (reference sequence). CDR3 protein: CASSLVAGTGRSYEQYF. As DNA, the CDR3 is TGTGCCAGCAGCTTAGTCGCCGGGACAGGGAGATCCTACGAGCAGTACTTC.

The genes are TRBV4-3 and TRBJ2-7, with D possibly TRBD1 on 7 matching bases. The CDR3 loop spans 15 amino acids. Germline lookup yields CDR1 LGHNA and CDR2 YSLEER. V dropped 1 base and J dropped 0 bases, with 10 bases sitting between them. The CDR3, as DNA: TGCGCCAGCAGCCAAGGCGGGACAGACTCCTACGAGCAGTACTTC. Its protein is CASSQGGTDSYEQYF.

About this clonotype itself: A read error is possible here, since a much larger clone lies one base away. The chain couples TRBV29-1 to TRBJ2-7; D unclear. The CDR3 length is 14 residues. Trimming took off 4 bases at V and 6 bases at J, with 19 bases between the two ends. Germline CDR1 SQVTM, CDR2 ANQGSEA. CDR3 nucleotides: TGCAGCGTTGCGTTGGGAAATCGGAAAGGCGAGCAGTACTTC. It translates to CSVALGNRKGEQYF.

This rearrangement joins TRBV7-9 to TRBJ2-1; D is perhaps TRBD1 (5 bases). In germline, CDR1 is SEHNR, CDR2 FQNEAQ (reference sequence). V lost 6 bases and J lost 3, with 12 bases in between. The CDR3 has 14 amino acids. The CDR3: CASRGLDDYNEQFF. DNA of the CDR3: TGTGCCAGCAGGGGGCTAGACGACTACAATGAGCAGTTCTTC.

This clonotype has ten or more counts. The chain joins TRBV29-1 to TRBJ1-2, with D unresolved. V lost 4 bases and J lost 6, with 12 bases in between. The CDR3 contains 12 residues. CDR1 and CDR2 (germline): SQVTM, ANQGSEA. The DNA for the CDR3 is TGCAGCGTTGCCGGGTTGGTAAATGGCTACACCTTC. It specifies CSVAGLVNGYTF.

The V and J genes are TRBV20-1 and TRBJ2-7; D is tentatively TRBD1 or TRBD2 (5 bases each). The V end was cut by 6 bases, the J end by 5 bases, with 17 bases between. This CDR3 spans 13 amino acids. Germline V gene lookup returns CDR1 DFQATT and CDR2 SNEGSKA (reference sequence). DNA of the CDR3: TGCAGTGCCTACGGGGCCTTCGGCGACGAGCAGTACTTC. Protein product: CSAYGAFGDEQYF.

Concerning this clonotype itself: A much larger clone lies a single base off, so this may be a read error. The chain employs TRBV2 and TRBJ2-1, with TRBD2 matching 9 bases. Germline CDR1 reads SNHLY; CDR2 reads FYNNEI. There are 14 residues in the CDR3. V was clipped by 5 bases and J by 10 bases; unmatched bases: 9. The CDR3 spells CASSSGRNTYEQFF. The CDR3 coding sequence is TGTGCCAGCAGTAGCGGGAGGAATACCTACGAGCAGTTCTTC.

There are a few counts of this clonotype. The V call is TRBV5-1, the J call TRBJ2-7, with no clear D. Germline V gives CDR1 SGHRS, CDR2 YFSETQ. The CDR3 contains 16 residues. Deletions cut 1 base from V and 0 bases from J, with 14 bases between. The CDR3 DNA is TGCGCCAGCAGCTTGCTTTCCCGGATGAGCTCCTACGAGCAGTACTTC. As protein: CASSLLSRMSSYEQYF.

The CDR3 DNA follows: TGTGCCAGCAGCGCCTCAGGGAATGGAAACACCATATATTTT. This codes for CASSASGNGNTIYF. J is TRBJ1-3 and V is TRBV9; maybe TRBD1 (5 bases). V was shortened by 3 bases and J by 3 bases, with 10 bases between the two germline ends. The CDR3 is 14 amino acids. Germline assignment: CDR1 SGDLS and CDR2 YYNGEE.

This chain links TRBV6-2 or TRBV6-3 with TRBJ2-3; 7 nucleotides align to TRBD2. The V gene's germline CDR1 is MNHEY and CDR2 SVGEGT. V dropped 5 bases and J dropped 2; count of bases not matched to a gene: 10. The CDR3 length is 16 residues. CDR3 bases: TGTGCCAGCAGTGACCAGCGGGGCCTTTACACAGATACGCAGTATTTT. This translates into CASSDQRGLYTDTQYF.

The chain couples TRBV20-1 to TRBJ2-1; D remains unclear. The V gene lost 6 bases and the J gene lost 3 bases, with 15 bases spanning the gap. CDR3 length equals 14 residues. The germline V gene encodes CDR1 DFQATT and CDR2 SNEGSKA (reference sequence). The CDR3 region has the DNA TGCAGTGCAGCAGAGAGGTGGCTCTACAATGAGCAGTTCTTC. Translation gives CSAAERWLYNEQFF.

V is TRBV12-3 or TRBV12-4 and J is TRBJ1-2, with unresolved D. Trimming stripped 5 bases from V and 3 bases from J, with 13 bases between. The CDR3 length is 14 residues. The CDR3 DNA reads TGTGCCAGCAGTGTAAGACGGAAAGACTATGGCTACACCTTC. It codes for CASSVRRKDYGYTF.

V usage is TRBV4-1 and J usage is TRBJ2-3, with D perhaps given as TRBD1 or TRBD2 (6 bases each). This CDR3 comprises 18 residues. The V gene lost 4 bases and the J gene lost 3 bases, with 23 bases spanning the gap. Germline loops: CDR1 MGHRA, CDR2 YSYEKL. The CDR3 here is CASSPGAEAAERTDTQYF. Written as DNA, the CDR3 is TGCGCCAGCAGCCCGGGGGCAGAAGCGGCCGAAAGGACAGATACGCAGTATTTT.

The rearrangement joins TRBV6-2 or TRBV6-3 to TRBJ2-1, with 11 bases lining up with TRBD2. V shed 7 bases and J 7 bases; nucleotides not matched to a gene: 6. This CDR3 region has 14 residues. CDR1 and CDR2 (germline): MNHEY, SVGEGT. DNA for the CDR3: TGTGCCAGCACTTTAGCGGGAGGGCCGAATGAGCAGTTCTTC. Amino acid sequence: CASTLAGGPNEQFF.

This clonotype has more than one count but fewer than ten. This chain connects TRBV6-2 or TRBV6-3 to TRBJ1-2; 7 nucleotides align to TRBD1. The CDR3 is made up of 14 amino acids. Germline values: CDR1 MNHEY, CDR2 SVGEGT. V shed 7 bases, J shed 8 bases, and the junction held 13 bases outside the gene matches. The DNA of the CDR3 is TGTGCCAGCACCTCCAGGGACAGCCATCTCGGCTACACCTTC. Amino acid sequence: CASTSRDSHLGYTF.

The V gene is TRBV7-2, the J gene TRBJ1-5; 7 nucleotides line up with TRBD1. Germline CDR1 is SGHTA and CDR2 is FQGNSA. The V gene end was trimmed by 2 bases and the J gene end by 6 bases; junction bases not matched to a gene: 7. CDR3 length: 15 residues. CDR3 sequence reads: CASSLSTGAPQPQHF. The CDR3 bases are TGTGCCAGCAGCTTATCAACAGGGGCCCCTCAGCCCCAGCATTTT.

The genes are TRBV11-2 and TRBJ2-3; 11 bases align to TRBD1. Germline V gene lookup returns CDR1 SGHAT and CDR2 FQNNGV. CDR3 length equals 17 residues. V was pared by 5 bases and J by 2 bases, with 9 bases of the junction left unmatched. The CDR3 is CASSPWGQGGTTDTQYF. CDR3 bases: TGTGCCAGCAGCCCCTGGGGACAGGGGGGAACCACAGATACGCAGTATTTT.

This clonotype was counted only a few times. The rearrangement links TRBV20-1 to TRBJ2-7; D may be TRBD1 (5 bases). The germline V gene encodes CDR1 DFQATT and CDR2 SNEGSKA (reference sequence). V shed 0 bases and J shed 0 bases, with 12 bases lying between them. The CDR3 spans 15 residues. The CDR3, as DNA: TGCAGTGCTAGAGAGGGTCACAGGAGCTCCTACGAGCAGTACTTC. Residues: CSAREGHRSSYEQYF.

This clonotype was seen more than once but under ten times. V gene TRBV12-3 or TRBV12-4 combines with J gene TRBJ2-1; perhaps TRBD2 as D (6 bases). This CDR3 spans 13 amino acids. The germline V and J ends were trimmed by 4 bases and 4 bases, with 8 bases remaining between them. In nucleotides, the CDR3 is TGTGCCAGCAGTTGGAGGGATTACAATGAGCAGTTCTTC. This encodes CASSWRDYNEQFF.

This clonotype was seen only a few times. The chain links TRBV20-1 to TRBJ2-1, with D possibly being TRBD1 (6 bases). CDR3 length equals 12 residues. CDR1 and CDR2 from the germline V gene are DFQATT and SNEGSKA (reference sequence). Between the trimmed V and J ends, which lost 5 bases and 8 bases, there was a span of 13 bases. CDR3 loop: CSAPTGSYEQFF. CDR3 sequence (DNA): TGCAGTGCTCCTACAGGGTCTTATGAGCAGTTCTTC.